A selection of T cell receptor beta chains follows, all from one sample in a study of cytomegalovirus exposure and HLA in healthy donors. Libraries were prepared by immunoSEQ multiplex PCR; TCRdb keeps only in-frame clonotypes and omits some of them. The table includes roughly 100,000 clones, roughly 77% detected once. Material for sequencing was PBMCs. The receptors here all came from a woman aged 18-29 years in good health and CMV-seropositive. The CDR3 runs from the conserved cysteine through the conserved F or W. The D gene is left open where the match is weak. Clone size appears in some rows only: once, few, many, or a class for an expanded clone.

>TRBJ2-2|.|TRBV27|TRBD1
CASSPLTTGAHTGELFF
TGTGCCAGCAGTCCACTAACAACAGGGGCGCACACCGGGGAGCTGTTTTTT
>TRBJ1-4|.|TRBV5-1|.
CASSLGLRDEKLFF
TGCGCCAGCAGCTTGGGACTCAGGGATGAAAAACTGTTTTTT
>TRBJ2-7|.|TRBV19|.
CASSIGPGVVGEQYF
TGTGCCAGTAGTATAGGACCGGGAGTGGTAGGCGAGCAGTACTTC
>TRBJ1-5|.|TRBV4-2|.
CASSQVSGSDQPQHF
TGTGCCAGCAGCCAAGTTTCAGGGTCTGATCAGCCCCAGCATTTT
>TRBJ2-7|.|TRBV7-7|.
CASSLNPGTHEQYF
TGTGCCAGCAGCTTGAACCCAGGGACACACGAGCAGTACTTC
>TRBJ2-4|.|TRBV9|TRBD2
CASSVGGSDIQYF
TGTGCCAGCAGCGTGGGCGGGAGTGACATTCAGTACTTC
>TRBJ2-1|medium-sized|TRBV5-6|TRBD2
CASSEVAGGRYNEQFF
TGTGCCAGCAGCGAGGTAGCGGGAGGCCGTTACAATGAGCAGTTCTTC
>TRBJ2-1|once|TRBV6-5|.
CASSYGTSLSYNEQFF
TGTGCCAGCAGTTACGGGACTTCCCTCTCCTACAATGAGCAGTTCTTC
>TRBJ2-7|once|TRBV6-1|.
CASTPQGFWDEQYF
TGTGCCAGCACCCCACAGGGCTTCTGGGACGAGCAGTACTTC
>TRBJ1-1|.|TRBV2|TRBD1
CASTRDRETEAFF
TGTGCCAGCACCCGGGACAGGGAGACTGAAGCTTTCTTT
>TRBJ2-7|.|TRBV5-1|TRBD1
CASSGTGAYEQYF
TGCGCCTCGTCCGGGACAGGGGCCTACGAGCAGTACTTC
>TRBJ1-6|few|TRBV5-4|.
CASSLYGGGDSPLHF
TGTGCCAGCAGCTTGTACGGGGGAGGGGACTCACCCCTCCACTTT
>TRBJ2-2|.|TRBV9|TRBD2
CASSAIIAGALTGELFF
TGTGCCAGCAGCGCCATAATAGCGGGAGCCCTCACCGGGGAGCTGTTTTTT
>TRBJ1-1|.|TRBV2|TRBD1
CAGRQGMNTEAFF
TGTGCCGGCCGACAGGGGATGAACACTGAAGCTTTCTTT
>TRBJ2-1|.|TRBV5-1|TRBD2
CASTRSSGGGQLGTYNEQFF
TGCGCCAGCACCAGATCTAGCGGGGGGGGCCAATTGGGCACCTACAATGAGCAGTTCTTC
>TRBJ1-6|once|TRBV5-6|.
CASSLDRGRDNSPLHF
TGTGCCAGCAGCTTGGATCGGGGAAGGGATAATTCACCCCTCCACTTT
>TRBJ1-1|.|TRBV18|.
CASSPTREVEAFF
TGTGCCAGCTCACCCACCCGGGAGGTCGAAGCTTTCTTT
>TRBJ2-2|.|TRBV10-3|.
CAISESVATRQNTGELFF
TGTGCCATCAGTGAGTCGGTAGCGACCCGACAAAACACCGGGGAGCTGTTTTTT
>TRBJ2-7|.|TRBV27|.
CASSSRQGTHEQYF
TGTGCCAGCAGTTCTCGGCAGGGTACCCACGAGCAGTACTTC
>TRBJ1-1|once|TRBV2|TRBD1
CASVQETGGTEAFF
TGTGCCAGCGTACAGGAGACAGGGGGCACTGAAGCTTTCTTT
>TRBJ2-3|once|TRBV30|.
CAWNGAVKPTDTQYF
TGTGCCTGGAATGGGGCAGTTAAACCGACAGATACGCAGTATTTT
>TRBJ1-5|.|TRBV19|.
CASSAGVNQPQHF
TGTGCCAGTAGTGCAGGGGTCAATCAGCCCCAGCATTTT
>TRBJ1-2|.|TRBV19|.
CASSASGDGYTF
TGTGCCAGTAGCGCCTCCGGGGATGGCTACACCTTC
>TRBJ1-2|few|TRBV7-2|.
CASSSPTVYGYTF
TGTGCCAGCAGCTCGCCGACTGTCTATGGCTACACCTTC
>TRBJ2-7|.|TRBV7-2|TRBD2
CASSFSGRFSYEQYF
TGTGCCAGCAGCTTTAGCGGGAGATTCTCCTACGAGCAGTACTTC
>TRBJ1-3|.|TRBV19|.
CASSRGLVFSGNTIYF
TGTGCCAGTAGTAGGGGCTTGGTCTTCTCTGGAAACACCATATATTTT
>TRBJ1-5|once|TRBV28|.
CASGWPNQPQHF
TGTGCCAGCGGCTGGCCTAATCAGCCCCAGCATTTT
>TRBJ2-5|.|TRBV7-9|TRBD2
CASSLEWAGGRETQYF
TGTGCCAGCAGCTTAGAATGGGCGGGGGGGCGTGAGACCCAGTACTTC
>TRBJ2-1|.|TRBV19|TRBD2
CASSELAGGDEQFF
TGTGCCAGTAGCGAACTAGCGGGAGGCGATGAGCAGTTCTTC
>TRBJ1-1|.|TRBV7-8|.
CASSFPGANTEAFF
TGTGCCAGCAGCTTCCCAGGGGCGAACACTGAAGCTTTCTTT
>TRBJ2-5|.|TRBV6-5|TRBD1
CASRDRVETQYF
TGTGCCAGCAGAGACAGGGTAGAGACCCAGTACTTC
>TRBJ1-1|.|TRBV7-3|.
CASSSSRDTEAFF
TGTGCCAGCAGCTCGTCCCGGGACACTGAAGCTTTCTTT
>TRBJ2-7|.|TRBV21-1|.
CASSKGAGGNEQYF
TGTGCCAGCAGCAAAGGGGCAGGGGGTAACGAGCAGTACTTC
>TRBJ1-1|few|TRBV9|TRBD1
CASSAGQANTEAFF
TGTGCCAGCAGCGCGGGACAGGCGAACACTGAAGCTTTCTTT
>TRBJ1-6|few|TRBV9|.
CASSVGGGLDSPLHF
TGTGCCAGCAGCGTAGGTGGAGGGCTGGATTCACCCCTCCACTTT
>TRBJ2-7|.|TRBV5-4|.
CASSLSGDEQYF
TGTGCCAGCAGCTTGTCAGGGGACGAGCAGTACTTC
>TRBJ2-1|.|TRBV6-6|TRBD1
CASRDHDREEQFF
TGTGCCAGCAGGGACCACGACAGGGAGGAGCAGTTCTTC
>TRBJ2-3|few|TRBV28|.
CAPKGHRHTDTQYF
TGTGCCCCCAAAGGCCACAGACACACAGATACGCAGTATTTT
>TRBJ1-2|.|TRBV19|.
CASSGGTGYTF
TGTGCCAGTAGTGGAGGGACTGGCTACACCTTC
>TRBJ1-1|.|TRBV7-2|.
CASSLASTVRSTEAFF
TGTGCCAGCAGCTTAGCCTCGACAGTTCGGAGCACTGAAGCTTTCTTT
>TRBJ1-2|.|TRBV2|TRBD1
CASSRTGGNYGYTF
TGTGCCAGCAGCCGGACAGGGGGCAACTATGGCTACACCTTC
>TRBJ1-2|.|TRBV28|TRBD1
CATRGPLKGYTF
TGTGCCACCAGGGGGCCCTTGAAGGGCTACACCTTC
>TRBJ2-7|few|TRBV5-8|TRBD1
CASSLDRGYEQYF
TGTGCCAGCAGCTTGGACAGGGGTTACGAGCAGTACTTC
>TRBJ2-1|once|TRBV10-3|.
CAIRTVTRNEQFF
TGTGCCATCAGAACGGTAACTAGAAATGAGCAGTTCTTC
>TRBJ2-7|.|TRBV9|TRBD2
CASSVGALAGGSYEQYF
TGTGCCAGCAGCGTAGGGGCGCTAGCGGGAGGCTCCTACGAGCAGTACTTC
>TRBJ2-5|.|TRBV7-2|TRBD1
CASSMGQAGTQYF
TGTGCCAGCAGCATGGGACAGGCGGGGACCCAGTACTTC
>TRBJ2-7|few|TRBV7-9|.
CASSLVQGLYEQYF
TGTGCCAGCAGCTTAGTGCAGGGTCTTTACGAGCAGTACTTC
>TRBJ1-6|.|TRBV19|.
CASAQQRLRSSYNSPLHF
TGTGCCAGTGCCCAACAAAGACTGAGGAGCTCCTATAATTCACCCCTCCACTTT
>TRBJ2-1|.|TRBV5-1|TRBD2
CASSSSGESSYNEQFF
TGCGCCAGCAGCTCTAGCGGAGAAAGCTCCTACAATGAGCAGTTCTTC
>TRBJ1-4|once|TRBV6-4|TRBD1
CASSAADRGRNEKLFF
TGTGCCAGCAGTGCCGCCGACAGGGGCCGAAATGAAAAACTGTTTTTT